This T cell receptor beta chain originates from a study of T-cell reconstitution after alpha-beta-depleted transplantation in children. Study-wide findings and caveats: Where some patients showed high TCRbeta diversity at day 60, it came from recipient T cells and thymic progenitors that had survived.

V lost 1 base and J 2 bases, leaving 10 bases between the germline ends. The CDR3 runs 15 residues. Looked up from germline, CDR1 is SGHDN and CDR2 is FVKESK. This clonotype was seen at least ten times. Its cognate antigen is unknown. Library preparation (for TCRbeta) was performed with unique molecular identifiers. TCRdb used MiXCR to reprocess the PCR reads, holding one entry per CDR3 protein. The sample yields 580,000 or so distinct CDR3 sequences, about 23% seen once. The source was PBMCs, mostly from graft donor cells, collected 360 days after TCRalphabeta/CD19-depleted stem cell transplant. The clonotype originates from a boy under three years old who had a stem cell transplant for acute myeloid leukemia, so the T cells may come from the graft donor. The gene calls are TRBV14 and TRBJ2-3, with TRBD2 as a possible D gene (6 bases). CDR3 nucleotide sequence: TGTGCCAGCAGCCAAGGGAGGGTTTACACAGATACGCAGTATTTT. Residues: CASSQGRVYTDTQYF.